The clone carrying this T cell receptor beta chain was picked up one time. The treatment here: randomized to nivolumab then ipilimumab (arm A) or the reverse (arm B). Patients had received no earlier DNA-damaging chemotherapy. PBMC sorting kept live CD3+CD8+ cells without CD19 or CD56. Method: immunoSEQ multiplex PCR; TCRdb's copy keeps in-frame clones and lacks some. The sample contains around 30,000 clones, approximately 77% of which appear only once. This entry is derived from a study of sequential checkpoint blockade in melanoma. Study-wide background: Arm A got nivolumab then ipilimumab; arm B the reverse, 1:1.

V lost 4 bases to trimming and J lost 5 bases, with 17 bases between them. This CDR3 is 14 amino acids long. CDR1 and CDR2 from the germline V gene are GTSNPN and SVGIG (reference sequence). Sequences were derived from CD8+ T cells sorted from blood (inferred from file names), sampled from a patient given nivolumab and ipilimumab in sequence. This chain links TRBV30 with TRBJ1-1; D remains unclear. The sequence came from a human donor with melanoma. The CDR3 nucleotides read TGTGCCTGGAAGGGTCAGGCGAGGGTGACTGAAGCTTTCTTT. This gives the protein CAWKGQARVTEAFF.